This T cell receptor beta chain emerged from a study of blood T cell repertoires in COVID-19. Across the whole study: Italy, Spain and the United States were the sources of the convalescent and acute COVID-19 samples. T cells, B-cell-depleted T cells, or PBMCs provided the cDNA or gDNA that served as material.

Authors' analysis steps: Reference gene primer amplification gave estimated nucleated cell counts. The table came from immunoSEQ multiplex PCR; TCRdb's copy has only in-frame clones and leaves some out. V and J calls and clone size are as listed in that table; D and trimming were resolved from the DNA. The repertoire holds more than 200,000 clones, with 80% to 90% as singletons. Trimming took off 5 bases at V and 8 bases at J, with 12 bases between the two ends. Germline-derived CDR1 and CDR2 are SGHAT and FQNNGV. This CDR3 contains 13 residues. This TCR was recovered from a man in his sixties with acute or convalescent COVID-19. The rearrangement joins TRBV11-2 to TRBJ2-2, with D unclear. The material sequenced was peripheral blood. This CDR3 reads CASSPLGRGELFF. DNA for the CDR3: TGTGCCAGCAGCCCGCTAGGTCGAGGGGAGCTGTTTTTT.